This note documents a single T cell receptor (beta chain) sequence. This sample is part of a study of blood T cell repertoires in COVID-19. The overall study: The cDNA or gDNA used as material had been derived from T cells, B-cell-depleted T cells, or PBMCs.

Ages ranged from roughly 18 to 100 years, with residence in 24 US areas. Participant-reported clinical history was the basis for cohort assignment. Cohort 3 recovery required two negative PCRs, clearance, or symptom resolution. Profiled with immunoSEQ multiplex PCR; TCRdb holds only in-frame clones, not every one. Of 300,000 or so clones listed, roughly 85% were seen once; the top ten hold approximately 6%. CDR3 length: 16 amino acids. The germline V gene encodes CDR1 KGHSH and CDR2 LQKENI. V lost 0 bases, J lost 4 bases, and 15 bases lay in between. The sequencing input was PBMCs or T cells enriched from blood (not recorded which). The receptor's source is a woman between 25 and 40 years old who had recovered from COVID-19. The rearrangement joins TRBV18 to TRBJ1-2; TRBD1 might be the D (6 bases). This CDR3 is CASSPPGGPGSYGYTF. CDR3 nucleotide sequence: TGTGCCAGCTCACCACCGGGGGGGCCGGGGAGCTATGGCTACACCTTC.